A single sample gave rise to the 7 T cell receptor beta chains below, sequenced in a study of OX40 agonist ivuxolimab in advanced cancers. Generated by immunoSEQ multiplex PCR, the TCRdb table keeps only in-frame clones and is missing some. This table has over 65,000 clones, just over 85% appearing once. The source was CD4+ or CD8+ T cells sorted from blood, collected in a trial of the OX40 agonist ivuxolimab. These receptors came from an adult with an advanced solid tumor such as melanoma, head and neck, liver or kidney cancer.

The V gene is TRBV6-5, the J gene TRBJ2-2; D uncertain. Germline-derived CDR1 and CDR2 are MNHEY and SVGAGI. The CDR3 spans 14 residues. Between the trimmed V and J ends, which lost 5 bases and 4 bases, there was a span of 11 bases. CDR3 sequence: CASSVWPGTGELFF. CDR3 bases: TGTGCCAGCAGTGTGTGGCCGGGCACCGGGGAGCTGTTTTTT.

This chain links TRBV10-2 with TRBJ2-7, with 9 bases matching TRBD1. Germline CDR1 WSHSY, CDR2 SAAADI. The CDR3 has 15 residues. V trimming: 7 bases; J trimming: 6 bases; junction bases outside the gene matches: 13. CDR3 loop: CASIAGTGSLGEQYF. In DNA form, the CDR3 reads TGCGCCAGCATTGCCGGGACAGGGTCTTTGGGCGAGCAGTACTTC.

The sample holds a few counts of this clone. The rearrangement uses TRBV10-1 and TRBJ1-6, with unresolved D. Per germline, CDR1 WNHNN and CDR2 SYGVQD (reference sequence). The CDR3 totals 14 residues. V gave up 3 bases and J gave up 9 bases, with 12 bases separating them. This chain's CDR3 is CASSDPGEGSPLHF. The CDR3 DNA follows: TGCGCCAGCAGTGACCCCGGGGAGGGTTCACCCCTCCACTTT.

Written as DNA, the CDR3 is TGTGCCATCAGTGATCGCGAAAACAATGAGCAGTTCTTC. It is translated as CAISDRENNEQFF. This chain connects TRBV10-3 to TRBJ2-1, with D hard to call. The germline V gene encodes CDR1 ENHRY and CDR2 SYGVKD. V was trimmed by 3 bases and J by 5 bases, leaving 8 bases between them. CDR3 length: 13 residues.

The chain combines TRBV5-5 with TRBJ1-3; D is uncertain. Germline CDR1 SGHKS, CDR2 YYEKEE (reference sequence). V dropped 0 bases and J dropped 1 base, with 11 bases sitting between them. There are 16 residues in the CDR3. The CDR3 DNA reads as TGTGCCAGCAGCTTGGGTAACGTAGGTTCTGGAAACACCATATATTTT. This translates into CASSLGNVGSGNTIYF.

The CDR3 loop reads CASGDSYYNEQFF. The CDR3 region has the DNA TGTGCCAGCGGGGACAGTTACTACAATGAGCAGTTCTTC. The rearrangement joins TRBV7-3 to TRBJ2-1; 7 nucleotides match TRBD1. From germline, CDR1 is SGHTA and CDR2 FQGTGA. The CDR3 totals 13 residues. Germline trimming cut 8 bases from V and 3 bases from J; bases unmatched to any gene: 4.

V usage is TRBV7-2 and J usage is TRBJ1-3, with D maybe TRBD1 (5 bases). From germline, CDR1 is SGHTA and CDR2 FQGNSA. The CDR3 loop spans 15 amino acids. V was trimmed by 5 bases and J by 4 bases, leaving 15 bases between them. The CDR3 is CASSLDTGSGNTIYF. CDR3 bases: TGTGCCAGCAGCCTAGATACAGGTTCGGGAAACACCATATATTTT.